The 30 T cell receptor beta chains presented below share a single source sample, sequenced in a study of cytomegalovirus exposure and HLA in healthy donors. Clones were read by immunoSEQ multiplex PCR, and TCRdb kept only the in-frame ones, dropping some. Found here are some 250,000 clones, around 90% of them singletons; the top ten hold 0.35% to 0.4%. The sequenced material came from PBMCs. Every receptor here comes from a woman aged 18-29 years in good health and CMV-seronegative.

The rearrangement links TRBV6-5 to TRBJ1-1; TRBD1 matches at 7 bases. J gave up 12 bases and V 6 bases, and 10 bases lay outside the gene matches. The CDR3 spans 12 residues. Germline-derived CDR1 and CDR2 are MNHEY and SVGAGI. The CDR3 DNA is TGTGCCAGCAGATTTAGACAGGGCGAAACTTTCTTT. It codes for CASRFRQGETFF.

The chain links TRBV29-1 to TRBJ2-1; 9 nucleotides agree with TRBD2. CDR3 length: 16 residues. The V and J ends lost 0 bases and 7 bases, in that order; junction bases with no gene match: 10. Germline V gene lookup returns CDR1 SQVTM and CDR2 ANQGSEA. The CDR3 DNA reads TGCAGCGTTGAAGATCTTTACGCGGGGGGGCCAAATGAGCAGTTCTTC. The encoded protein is CSVEDLYAGGPNEQFF.

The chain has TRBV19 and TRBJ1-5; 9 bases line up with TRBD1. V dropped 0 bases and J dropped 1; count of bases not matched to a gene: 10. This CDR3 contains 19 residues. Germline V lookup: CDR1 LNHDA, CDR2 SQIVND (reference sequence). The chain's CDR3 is CASSIDRLQGALSNQPQHF. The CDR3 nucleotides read TGTGCCAGTAGTATAGATCGTTTACAGGGGGCTCTCAGCAATCAGCCCCAGCATTTT.

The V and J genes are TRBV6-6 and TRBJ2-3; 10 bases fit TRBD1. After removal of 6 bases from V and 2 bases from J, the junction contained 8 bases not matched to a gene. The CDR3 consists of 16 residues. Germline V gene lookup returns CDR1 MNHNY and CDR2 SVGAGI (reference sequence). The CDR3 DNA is TGTGCCAGCAGCACCGGGACAGGGGTGGCCACAGATACGCAGTATTTT. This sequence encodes CASSTGTGVATDTQYF.

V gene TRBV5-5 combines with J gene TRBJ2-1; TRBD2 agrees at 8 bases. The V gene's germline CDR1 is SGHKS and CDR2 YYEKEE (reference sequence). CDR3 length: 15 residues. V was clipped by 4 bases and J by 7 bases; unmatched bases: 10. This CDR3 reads CASSPSGGGHNEQFF. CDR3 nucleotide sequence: TGTGCCAGCAGCCCCTCTGGCGGGGGGCATAATGAGCAGTTCTTC.

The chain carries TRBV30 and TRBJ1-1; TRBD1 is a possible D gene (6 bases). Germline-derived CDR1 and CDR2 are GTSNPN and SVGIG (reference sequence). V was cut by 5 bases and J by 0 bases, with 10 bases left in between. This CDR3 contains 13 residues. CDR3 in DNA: TGTGCCTGGGAGCCAGGGGTGAACACTGAAGCTTTCTTT. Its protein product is CAWEPGVNTEAFF.

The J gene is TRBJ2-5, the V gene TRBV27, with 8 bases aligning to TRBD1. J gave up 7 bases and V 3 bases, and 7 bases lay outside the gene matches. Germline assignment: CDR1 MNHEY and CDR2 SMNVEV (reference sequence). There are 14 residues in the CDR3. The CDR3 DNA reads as TGTGCCAGCAGTTTTGCCGGACAGGGCGGGACCCAGTACTTC. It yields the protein CASSFAGQGGTQYF.

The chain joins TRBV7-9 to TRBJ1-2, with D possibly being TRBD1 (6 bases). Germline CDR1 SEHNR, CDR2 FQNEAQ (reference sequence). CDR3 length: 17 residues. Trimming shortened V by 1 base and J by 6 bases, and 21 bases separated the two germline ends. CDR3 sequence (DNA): TGTGCCAGCAGCTTAGGGCCAGGGGATCCATCAGCGGATGGCTACACCTTC. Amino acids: CASSLGPGDPSADGYTF.

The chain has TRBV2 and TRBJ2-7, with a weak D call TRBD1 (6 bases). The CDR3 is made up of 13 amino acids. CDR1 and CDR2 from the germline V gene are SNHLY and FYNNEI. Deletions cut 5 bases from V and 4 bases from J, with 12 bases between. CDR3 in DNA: TGTGCCAGCAGTAACCAGGGGTTATACGAGCAGTACTTC. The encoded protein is CASSNQGLYEQYF.

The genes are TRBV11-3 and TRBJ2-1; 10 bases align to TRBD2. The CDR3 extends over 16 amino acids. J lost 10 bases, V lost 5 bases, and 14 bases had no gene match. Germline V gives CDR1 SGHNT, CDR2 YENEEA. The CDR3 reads CASSPGSSGGPYEQFF. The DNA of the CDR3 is TGTGCCAGCAGCCCCGGGAGTAGCGGGGGGCCGTACGAGCAGTTCTTC.

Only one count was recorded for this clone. This CDR3 is CASSPGGGVYTGELFF. The CDR3 region has the DNA TGTGCCAGCAGCCCAGGCGGGGGGGTGTACACCGGGGAGCTGTTTTTT. The chain is built from TRBV7-8 and TRBJ2-2; 9 bases map to TRBD2. Unmatched junction bases numbered 7, after V lost 5 bases and J lost 3 bases. The CDR3 extends over 16 amino acids. Germline values: CDR1 SGHVS, CDR2 FQNEAQ. Filled out from reference TRBV7-8 and TRBJ2-2, the complete variable domain reads GAGVSQSPRYKVAKRGQDVALRCDPISGHVSLFWYQQALGQGPEFLTYFQNEAQLDKSGLPSDRFFAERPEGSVSTLKIQRTQQEDSAVYLCASSPGGGVYTGELFFGEGSRLTVL.

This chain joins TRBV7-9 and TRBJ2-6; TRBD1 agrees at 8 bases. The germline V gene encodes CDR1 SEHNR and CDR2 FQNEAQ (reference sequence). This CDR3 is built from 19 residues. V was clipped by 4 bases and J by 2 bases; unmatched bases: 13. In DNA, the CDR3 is TGTGCCAGCAGCTCCACCCTAACAGGGGGGCTCCCTGGGGCCAACGTCCTGACTTTC. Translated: CASSSTLTGGLPGANVLTF.

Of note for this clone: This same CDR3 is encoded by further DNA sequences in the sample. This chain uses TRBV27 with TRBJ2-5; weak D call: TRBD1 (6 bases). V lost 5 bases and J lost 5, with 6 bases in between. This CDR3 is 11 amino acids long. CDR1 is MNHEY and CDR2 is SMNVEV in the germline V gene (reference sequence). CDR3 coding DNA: TGTGCCAGCAGTAGGGGGGAGACCCAGTACTTC. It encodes CASSRGETQYF.

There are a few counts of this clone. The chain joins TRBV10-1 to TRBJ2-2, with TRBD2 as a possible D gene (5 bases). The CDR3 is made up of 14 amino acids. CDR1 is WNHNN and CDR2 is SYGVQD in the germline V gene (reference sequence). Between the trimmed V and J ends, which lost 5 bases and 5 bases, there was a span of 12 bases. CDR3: CASSRAPGTGELFF. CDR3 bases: TGCGCCAGCAGTCGAGCCCCGGGGACCGGGGAGCTGTTTTTT.

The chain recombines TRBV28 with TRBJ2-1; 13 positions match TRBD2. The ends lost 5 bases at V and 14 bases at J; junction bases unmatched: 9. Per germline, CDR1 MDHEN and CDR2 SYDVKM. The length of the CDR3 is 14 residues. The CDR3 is CASSARTSGGKEFF. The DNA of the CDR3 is TGTGCCAGCAGTGCCCGGACTAGCGGGGGCAAGGAGTTCTTC.

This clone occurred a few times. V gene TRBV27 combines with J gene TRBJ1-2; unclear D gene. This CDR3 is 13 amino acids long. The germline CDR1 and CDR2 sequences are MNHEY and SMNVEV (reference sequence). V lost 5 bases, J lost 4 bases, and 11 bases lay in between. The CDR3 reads CASSLNPGYGYTF. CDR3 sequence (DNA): TGTGCCAGCAGTCTAAACCCAGGCTATGGCTACACCTTC.

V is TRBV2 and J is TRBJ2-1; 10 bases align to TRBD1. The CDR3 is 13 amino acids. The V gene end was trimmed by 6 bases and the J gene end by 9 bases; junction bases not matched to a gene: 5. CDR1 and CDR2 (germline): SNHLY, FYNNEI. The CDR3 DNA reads TGTGCCAGCAGGGGGGACAGGGGTTCTGAGCAGTTCTTC. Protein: CASRGDRGSEQFF.

This chain's CDR3 is CASSAGTHQPQHF. As DNA, the CDR3 is TGTGCCAGCAGCGCCGGGACACATCAGCCCCAGCATTTT. The chain has TRBV9 and TRBJ1-5, with D possibly being TRBD1 (6 bases). Per germline, CDR1 SGDLS and CDR2 YYNGEE. The V gene lost 3 bases and the J gene lost 5 bases, with 9 bases spanning the gap. This CDR3 is built from 13 residues.

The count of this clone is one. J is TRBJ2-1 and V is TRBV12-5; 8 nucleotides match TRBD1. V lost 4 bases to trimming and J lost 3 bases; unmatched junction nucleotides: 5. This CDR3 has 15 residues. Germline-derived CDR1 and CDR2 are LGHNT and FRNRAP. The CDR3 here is CASGSTGVGYNEQFF. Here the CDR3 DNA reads TGTGCTAGTGGTTCGACAGGGGTTGGCTACAATGAGCAGTTCTTC. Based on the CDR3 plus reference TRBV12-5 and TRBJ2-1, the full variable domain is DARVTQTPRHKVTEMGQEVTMRCQPILGHNTVFWYRQTMMQGLELLAYFRNRAPLDDSGMPKDRFSAEMPDATLATLKIQPSEPRDSAVYFCASGSTGVGYNEQFFGPGTRLTVL.

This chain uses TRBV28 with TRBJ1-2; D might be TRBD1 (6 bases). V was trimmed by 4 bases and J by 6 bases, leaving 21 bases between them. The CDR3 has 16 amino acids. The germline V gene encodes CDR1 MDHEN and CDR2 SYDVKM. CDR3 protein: CASSSPGGRIGDGYTF. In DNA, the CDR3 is TGTGCCAGCAGTTCCCCGGGGGGGCGCATTGGTGATGGCTACACCTTC.

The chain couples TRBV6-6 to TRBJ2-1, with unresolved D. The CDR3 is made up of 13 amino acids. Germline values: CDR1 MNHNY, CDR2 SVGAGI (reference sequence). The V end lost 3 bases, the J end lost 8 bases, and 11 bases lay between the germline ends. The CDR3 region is CASSYPSAYEQFF. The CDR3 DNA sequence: TGTGCCAGCAGTTATCCCAGCGCCTATGAGCAGTTCTTC.

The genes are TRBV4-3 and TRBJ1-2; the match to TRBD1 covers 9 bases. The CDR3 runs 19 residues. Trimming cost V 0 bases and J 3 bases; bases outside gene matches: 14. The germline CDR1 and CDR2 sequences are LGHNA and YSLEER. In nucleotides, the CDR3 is TGCGCCAGCAGCCAAGATAGGGACAGGGCGTATGTTGTCGACTATGGCTACACCTTC. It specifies CASSQDRDRAYVVDYGYTF.

CDR3 DNA sequence: TGCGCGGAAGTAGCGGGGGATGAGCAGTACGTC. Amino acids: CAEVAGDEQYV. The chain employs TRBV6-1 and TRBJ2-7; 9 nucleotides match TRBD2. From germline, CDR1 is MNHNS and CDR2 SASEGT. The CDR3 sequence is 11 residues long.

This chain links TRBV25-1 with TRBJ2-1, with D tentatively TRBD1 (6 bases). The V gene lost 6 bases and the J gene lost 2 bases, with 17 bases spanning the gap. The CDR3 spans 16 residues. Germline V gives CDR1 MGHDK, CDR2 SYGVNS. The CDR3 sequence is CASRTLRQGTYNEQFF. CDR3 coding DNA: TGTGCCAGCAGGACGCTCCGCCAGGGGACCTACAATGAGCAGTTCTTC.

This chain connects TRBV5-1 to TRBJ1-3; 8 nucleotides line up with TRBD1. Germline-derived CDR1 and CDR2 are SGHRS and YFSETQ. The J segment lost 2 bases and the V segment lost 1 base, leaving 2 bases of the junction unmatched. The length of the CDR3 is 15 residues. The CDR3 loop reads CASSLTGGPGNTIYF. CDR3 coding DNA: TGCGCCAGCAGCTTGACAGGGGGACCTGGAAACACCATATATTTT.

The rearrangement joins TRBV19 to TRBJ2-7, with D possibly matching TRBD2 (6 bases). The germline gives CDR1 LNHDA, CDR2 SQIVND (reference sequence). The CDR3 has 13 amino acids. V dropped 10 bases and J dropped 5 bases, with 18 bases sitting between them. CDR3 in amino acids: CATLTRGQNEQYV. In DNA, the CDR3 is TGTGCCACATTGACTAGAGGGCAGAACGAGCAGTACGTC.

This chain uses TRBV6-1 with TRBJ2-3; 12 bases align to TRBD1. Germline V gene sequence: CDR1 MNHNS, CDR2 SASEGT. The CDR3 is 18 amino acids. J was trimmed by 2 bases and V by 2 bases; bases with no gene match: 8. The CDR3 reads CASSERVGDRGPTDTQYF. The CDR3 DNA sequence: TGTGCCAGCAGTGAAAGGGTCGGGGACAGGGGGCCCACAGATACGCAGTATTTT.

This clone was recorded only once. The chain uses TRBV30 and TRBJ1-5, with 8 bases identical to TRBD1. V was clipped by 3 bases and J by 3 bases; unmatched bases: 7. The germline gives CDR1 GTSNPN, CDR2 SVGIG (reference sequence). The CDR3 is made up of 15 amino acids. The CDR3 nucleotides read TGTGCCTGGAGCCCGGGACAGGCTTACAATCAGCCCCAGCATTTT. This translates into CAWSPGQAYNQPQHF. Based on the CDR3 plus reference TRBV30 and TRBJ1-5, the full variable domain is SQTIHQWPATLVQPVGSPLSLECTVEGTSNPNLYWYRQAAGRGLQLLFYSVGIGQISSEVPQNLSASRPQDRQFILSSKKLLLSDSGFYLCAWSPGQAYNQPQHFGDGTRLSIL.

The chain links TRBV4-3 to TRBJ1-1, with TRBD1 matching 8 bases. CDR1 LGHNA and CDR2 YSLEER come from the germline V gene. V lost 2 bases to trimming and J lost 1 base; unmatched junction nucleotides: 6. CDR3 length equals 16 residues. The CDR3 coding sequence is TGCGCCAGCAGCCAACAGTACACAGGGGGGAACACTGAAGCTTTCTTT. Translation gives CASSQQYTGGNTEAFF.

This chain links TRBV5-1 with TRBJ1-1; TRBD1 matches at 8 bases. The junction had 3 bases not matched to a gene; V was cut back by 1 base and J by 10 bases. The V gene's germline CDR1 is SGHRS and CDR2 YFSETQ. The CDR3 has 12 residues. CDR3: CASSLNTGGAFF. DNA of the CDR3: TGCGCCAGCAGCTTGAACACAGGGGGAGCTTTCTTT.